These 9 T cell receptor beta chains came from one sample sequenced in a study of T cells after yellow fever vaccination. TCRdb ran MiXCR on the 5' RACE reads and lists one entry per CDR3 protein. The sample has hundreds of thousands of distinct CDR3 sequences; roughly 13% are singletons. The sample consisted of PBMCs, taken on the day of the yellow fever booster vaccination. These receptors were collected from a man in his thirties or forties who received the YFV17D yellow fever vaccine.

This chain links TRBV7-2 with TRBJ2-2; TRBD2 matches at 8 bases. CDR3 length: 16 residues. The V gene end was trimmed by 6 bases and the J gene end by 8 bases; junction bases not matched to a gene: 14. CDR1 is SGHTA and CDR2 is FQGNSA in the germline V gene. The CDR3 is CASRKSSGSLLGELFF. The CDR3, as DNA: TGTGCCAGCAGGAAATCCAGCGGGAGCCTCCTTGGGGAGCTGTTTTTT.

In its sample, this clonotype was seen a few times. The chain combines TRBV7-3 with TRBJ2-5; possibly TRBD1 or TRBD2 for D (5 bases each). V was cut by 2 bases and J by 6 bases, with 19 bases left in between. Per germline, CDR1 SGHTA and CDR2 FQGTGA. The CDR3 is 16 amino acids. As DNA, the CDR3 is TGTGCCAGCAGCTTAGATTCGACAGCGGCCGCAAAGACCCAGTACTTC. Residues: CASSLDSTAAAKTQYF.

The chain joins TRBV29-1 to TRBJ1-1; D uncertain. V lost 4 bases to trimming and J lost 0 bases, with 6 bases between them. The V gene's germline CDR1 is SQVTM and CDR2 ANQGSEA. The CDR3 sequence is 12 residues long. CDR3 protein: CSVVSVNTEAFF. DNA for the CDR3: TGCAGCGTTGTTTCCGTGAACACTGAAGCTTTCTTT.

This clonotype was counted only a few times. The rearrangement links TRBV7-8 to TRBJ2-3, with 15 bases fitting TRBD2. This CDR3 contains 16 residues. V was clipped by 3 bases and J by 6 bases; unmatched bases: 4. The V gene's germline CDR1 is SGHVS and CDR2 FQNEAQ. The CDR3, as DNA: TGTGCCAGCAGCTTTGGACTAGCGGGAGGGGGCGATACGCAGTATTTT. Its translation: CASSFGLAGGGDTQYF. The full variable domain, rest sourced from reference TRBV7-8 and TRBJ2-3, is GAGVSQSPRYKVAKRGQDVALRCDPISGHVSLFWYQQALGQGPEFLTYFQNEAQLDKSGLPSDRFFAERPEGSVSTLKIQRTQQEDSAVYLCASSFGLAGGGDTQYFGPGTRLTVL.

This clonotype was picked up a small number of times. This chain links TRBV2 with TRBJ2-7; D may be TRBD2 (6 bases). Trimming cost V 11 bases and J 2 bases, with 19 bases left between them. The CDR3 contains 14 residues. Germline-derived CDR1 and CDR2 are SNHLY and FYNNEI. The CDR3 spells CAGGKESWAYEQYF. In DNA form, the CDR3 reads TGTGCCGGCGGGAAGGAGAGTTGGGCCTACGAGCAGTACTTC. The whole variable domain, remainder taken from reference TRBV2 and TRBJ2-7, is EPEVTQTPSHQVTQMGQEVILRCVPISNHLYFYWYRQILGQKVEFLVSFYNNEISEKSEIFDDQFSVERPDGSNFTLKIRSTKLEDSAMYFCAGGKESWAYEQYFGPGTRLTVT.

This clonotype was counted a few times. The chain recombines TRBV18 with TRBJ1-4, with TRBD1 matching over 7 bases. Germline lookup yields CDR1 KGHSH and CDR2 LQKENI. V was pared by 3 bases and J by 8 bases, with 9 bases of the junction left unmatched. CDR3 length equals 15 residues. DNA for the CDR3: TGTGCCAGCTCACCGCGACAGGGCGGGGAAGAAAAACTGTTTTTT. Amino acid sequence: CASSPRQGGEEKLFF.

This clonotype was seen more than once but under ten times. In DNA, the CDR3 is TGCAGTGCTAGAGATGGGACAGGTGAAAACATTCAGTACTTC. Its protein product is CSARDGTGENIQYF. The gene calls are TRBV20-1 and TRBJ2-4, with 8 positions matching TRBD1. V dropped 0 bases and J dropped 5; count of bases not matched to a gene: 3. The V gene's germline CDR1 is DFQATT and CDR2 SNEGSKA (reference sequence). This CDR3 contains 14 residues.

This clonotype was seen only a few times. The J gene is TRBJ2-1, the V gene TRBV19; TRBD2 agrees at 7 bases. Germline V CDR1 and CDR2: LNHDA, SQIVND (reference sequence). This CDR3 region has 15 residues. J gave up 0 bases and V 7 bases, and 6 bases lay outside the gene matches. CDR3 DNA: TGTGCCAGTAAATGGGGCGGGAGCTCCTACAATGAGCAGTTCTTC. This translates into CASKWGGSSYNEQFF.

This chain's CDR3 is CAWSTYIGAMLGEQFF. CDR3 DNA: TGTGCCTGGAGTACGTATATAGGGGCCATGCTCGGTGAGCAGTTCTTC. J is TRBJ2-1 and V is TRBV30; D perhaps matches TRBD1 (5 bases). V lost 2 bases and J lost 9, with 23 bases in between. The CDR3 length is 16 residues. Germline assignment: CDR1 GTSNPN and CDR2 SVGIG (reference sequence).